Following are 19 T cell receptor beta chains from one sample sequenced in a study of T cell responses to AZD1222 COVID-19 vaccine. Clones were read by immunoSEQ multiplex PCR, and TCRdb kept only the in-frame ones, dropping some. The sample has tens of thousands of clones; 80% to 90% are singletons. Sequencing used peripheral blood, obtained 28 days after the second AZD1222 dose. The receptors here all came from an adult who received the AZD1222 COVID-19 vaccine.

In its sample, this clone was seen a few times. The chain links TRBV7-9 to TRBJ2-7; no clear D gene. Trimming removed 1 base at V and 2 bases at J, with 3 bases between. Germline CDR1 is SEHNR and CDR2 is FQNEAQ (reference sequence). The CDR3 sequence is 12 residues long. This chain's CDR3 is CASSLGTYEQYF. The DNA for the CDR3 is TGTGCCAGCAGCTTAGGGACCTACGAGCAGTACTTC.

J is TRBJ1-6 and V is TRBV12-3 or TRBV12-4; D not certain. The length of the CDR3 is 13 residues. V lost 2 bases to trimming and J lost 7 bases, with 6 bases between them. CDR3 amino acids: CASSLRLNSPLHF. The CDR3, as DNA: TGTGCCAGCAGTTTAAGGCTCAATTCACCCCTCCACTTT.

CDR3 loop: CASSHSTVRWGNTIYF. Here the CDR3 DNA reads TGTGCCAGCAGCCATTCGACAGTACGGTGGGGAAACACCATATATTTT. The chain couples TRBV14 to TRBJ1-3; D possibly corresponds to TRBD1 (5 bases). The V end lost 3 bases, the J end lost 4 bases, and 16 bases lay between the germline ends. CDR1 is SGHDN, CDR2 FVKESK, per germline. The CDR3 contains 16 residues.

The rearrangement links TRBV5-1 to TRBJ1-6; the match to TRBD1 covers 8 bases. Germline CDR1 SGHRS, CDR2 YFSETQ. V shed 4 bases, J shed 14 bases, and the junction held 5 bases outside the gene matches. CDR3 length equals 12 residues. The chain's CDR3 is CASSPDRGTLHF. The CDR3 nucleotides are TGCGCCAGCAGCCCCGACAGGGGAACCCTCCACTTT.

This clone was observed a single time. The gene calls are TRBV6-5 and TRBJ1-2, with D tentatively TRBD1 (5 bases). Germline V lookup: CDR1 MNHEY, CDR2 SVGAGI. V was cut by 8 bases and J by 1 base, with 17 bases left in between. This CDR3 has 15 residues. Here the CDR3 reads CASRAEGNFNYGYTF. Written as DNA, the CDR3 is TGTGCCAGCCGGGCTGAGGGGAATTTTAACTATGGCTACACCTTC.

The V gene is TRBV10-3, the J gene TRBJ2-7; the D gene is possibly TRBD2 (5 bases). In germline, CDR1 is ENHRY, CDR2 SYGVKD. The V end lost 6 bases, the J end lost 3 bases, and 12 bases lay between the germline ends. The CDR3 extends over 13 amino acids. The CDR3 nucleotides read TGTGCCATCAGGACCGACGGGGACTACGAGCAGTACTTC. Its translation is CAIRTDGDYEQYF.

The rearrangement links TRBV27 to TRBJ2-1; D is unclear. The CDR3 has 15 residues. Germline CDR1 reads MNHEY; CDR2 reads SMNVEV (reference sequence). The V end lost 2 bases, the J end lost 0 bases, and 8 bases lay between the germline ends. CDR3 bases: TGTGCCAGCAGTTTAGGGTTACTCTCCTACAATGAGCAGTTCTTC. The encoded protein is CASSLGLLSYNEQFF.

The CDR3 loop is CASVTSNVPGELFF. The CDR3 DNA reads TGTGCCAGCGTTACTAGTAATGTCCCCGGGGAGCTGTTTTTT. This chain joins TRBV11-2 and TRBJ2-2, with a tentative D call TRBD2 (5 bases). The CDR3 sequence is 14 residues long. In germline, CDR1 is SGHAT, CDR2 FQNNGV. The germline V and J ends were trimmed by 8 bases and 6 bases, with 16 bases remaining between them.

The chain links TRBV9 to TRBJ2-7; 7 positions match TRBD2. This CDR3 has 18 amino acids. Germline CDR1 and CDR2: SGDLS and YYNGEE. V lost 6 bases, J lost 0 bases, and 18 bases stayed unmatched. This chain's CDR3 is CASTPLRVGLADSYEQYF. The CDR3 DNA follows: TGTGCCAGCACCCCGTTGAGGGTTGGGCTAGCGGACTCCTACGAGCAGTACTTC.

This CDR3 reads CAISDRGEKETQYF. CDR3 DNA: TGTGCCATCAGTGATAGGGGAGAGAAAGAGACCCAGTACTTC. This chain uses TRBV10-3 with TRBJ2-5, with D possibly being TRBD1 or TRBD2 (5 bases each). CDR1 is ENHRY and CDR2 is SYGVKD in the germline V gene. The V gene lost 3 bases and the J gene lost 3 bases, with 11 bases spanning the gap. The CDR3 sequence is 14 residues long.

V gene TRBV19 combines with J gene TRBJ1-1, with no clear D. This CDR3 is 15 amino acids long. Germline V gene data show CDR1 as LNHDA and CDR2 as SQIVND (reference sequence). The V end was cut by 4 bases, the J end by 3 bases, with 15 bases between. CDR3 amino acids: CASSKVRVGDTEAFF. The CDR3 DNA reads as TGTGCCAGTAGTAAGGTCCGGGTTGGGGACACTGAAGCTTTCTTT.

The V gene is TRBV6-1, the J gene TRBJ2-3; 10 positions agree with TRBD2. With 3 bases clipped from V and 5 bases from J, the junction kept 8 bases outside the gene matches. The germline V gene has CDR1 MNHNS and CDR2 SASEGT. The CDR3 totals 16 residues. The CDR3 loop reads CASSEASGRKGDTQYF. In DNA form, the CDR3 reads TGTGCCAGCAGTGAGGCTAGCGGGAGAAAAGGAGATACGCAGTATTTT.

The V and J genes are TRBV24-1 and TRBJ1-3, with D perhaps TRBD1 (5 bases). The CDR3 is made up of 15 amino acids. Between the trimmed V and J ends, which lost 3 bases and 4 bases, there was a span of 12 bases. Germline CDR1 and CDR2: KGHDR and SFDVKD. DNA of the CDR3: TGTGCCACCAGTGATCCGGGCGGGGCCGGAAACACCATATATTTT. This sequence encodes CATSDPGGAGNTIYF.

This chain connects TRBV3-1 (or the pseudogene TRBV3-2) to TRBJ1-3, with no clear D. The CDR3 runs 14 residues. Germline V CDR1 and CDR2: LGHDT, YNNKEL (reference sequence). The V and J ends lost 3 bases and 7 bases respectively, with 13 bases between them. The CDR3 here is CASSQFDPANTIYF. CDR3 DNA sequence: TGTGCCAGCAGCCAGTTTGATCCGGCGAACACCATATATTTT.

This clone has only one observation. This CDR3 reads CASSPDRGRVWTEAFF. Written as DNA, the CDR3 is TGTGCCAGCAGCCCGGACAGGGGGCGCGTTTGGACTGAAGCTTTCTTT. The rearrangement joins TRBV3-1 (or the pseudogene TRBV3-2) to TRBJ1-1, with 11 positions matching TRBD1. Trimming removed 4 bases from V and 5 bases from J; junction bases left unmatched: 9. The CDR3 is 16 residues long. CDR1 and CDR2 from the germline V gene are LGHDT and YNNKEL (reference sequence).

The chain combines TRBV5-8 with TRBJ1-1, with D uncertain. CDR1 and CDR2 (germline): SGHTS, YDEGEE. The CDR3 length is 10 residues. V lost 2 bases and J lost 9, with 5 bases in between. This CDR3 reads CASSFLKAFF. As DNA, the CDR3 is TGTGCCAGCAGCTTCCTCAAAGCTTTCTTT.

The chain recombines TRBV12-3 or TRBV12-4 with TRBJ1-6; D unclear. The length of the CDR3 is 13 residues. The V end was cut by 2 bases, the J end by 8 bases, with 7 bases between. CDR3 amino acids: CASSLKRDSPLHF. CDR3 DNA: TGTGCCAGCAGTTTAAAACGGGATTCACCCCTCCACTTT.

V and J are TRBV3-1 (or the pseudogene TRBV3-2) and TRBJ2-7; no firm D call. The CDR3 extends over 12 amino acids. Trimming left V 2 bases short and J 6 bases short, with 8 bases between. Looked up from germline, CDR1 is LGHDT and CDR2 is YNNKEL (reference sequence). The CDR3 sequence: CASSQKGIEQYF. The CDR3 DNA reads TGTGCCAGCAGCCAAAAAGGGATCGAGCAGTACTTC.

The chain employs TRBV5-6 and TRBJ2-1; D is unresolved. Germline-derived CDR1 and CDR2 are SGHDT and YYEEEE. The V end was cut by 5 bases, the J end by 14 bases, with 17 bases between. This CDR3 comprises 12 residues. Here the CDR3 reads CASSAFGRFEFF. DNA of the CDR3: TGTGCCAGCAGTGCCTTCGGCAGATTTGAGTTCTTC.